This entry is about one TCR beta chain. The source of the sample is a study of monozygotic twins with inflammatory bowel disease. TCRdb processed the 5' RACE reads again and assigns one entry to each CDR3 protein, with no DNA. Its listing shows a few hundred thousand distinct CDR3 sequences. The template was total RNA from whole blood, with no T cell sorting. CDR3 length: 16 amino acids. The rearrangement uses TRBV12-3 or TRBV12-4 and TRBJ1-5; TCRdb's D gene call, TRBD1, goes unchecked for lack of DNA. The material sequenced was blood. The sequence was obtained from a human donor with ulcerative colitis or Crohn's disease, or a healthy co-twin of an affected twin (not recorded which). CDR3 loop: CASSSRQGRGGQPQHF.